Listed here are 25 T cell receptor beta chains from one sample, sequenced in a study of a mutant IDH1 vaccine in newly diagnosed glioma. Antigens of these TCRs are unknown. Repertoires were generated with immunoSEQ multiplex PCR, while TCRdb's copy carries only in-frame clones and drops some. The sample carries about 65,000 clones, about 85% recorded once. The time point denotes: week 23, last vaccination. The content of each vaccine dose was 300 ug of mutant IDH1 20-mer peptide, and topical imiquimod accompanied it. The material was PBMCs, obtained from a glioma patient whose treatment included an IDH1 peptide vaccine. The source of these receptors is a man aged 30 to 45 with glioma.

The V call is TRBV5-6, the J call TRBJ2-7, with a possible D match to TRBD1 (5 bases). The CDR3 contains 14 residues. The V gene's germline CDR1 is SGHDT and CDR2 YYEEEE. Between the trimmed V and J ends, which lost 4 bases and 0 bases, there was a span of 11 bases. The CDR3 loop is CASSRGWASYEQYF. Here the CDR3 DNA reads TGTGCCAGCAGCAGGGGTTGGGCCTCCTACGAGCAGTACTTC.

This chain links TRBV19 with TRBJ1-1; maybe TRBD1 (6 bases). The CDR3 runs 16 residues. Trimming removed 6 bases at V and 1 base at J, with 18 bases between. CDR1 and CDR2 (germline): LNHDA, SQIVND (reference sequence). Here the CDR3 reads CASRRGWTVANTEAFF. CDR3 bases: TGTGCCAGTAGGAGAGGTTGGACAGTAGCGAACACTGAAGCTTTCTTT.

The V and J genes are TRBV5-6 and TRBJ1-4, with D unclear. This CDR3 contains 15 residues. The ends were cut back, 0 bases at V and 0 bases at J, with 6 bases in the middle. The germline CDR1 and CDR2 sequences are SGHDT and YYEEEE. The CDR3 DNA follows: TGTGCCAGCAGCTTGGAGGCCACAACTAATGAAAAACTGTTTTTT. Translating it yields CASSLEATTNEKLFF.

In this sample, this clone turned up a few times. The chain has TRBV19 and TRBJ1-5, with unresolved D. The CDR3 runs 14 residues. Trimming shortened V by 1 base and J by 2 bases, and 6 bases separated the two germline ends. CDR1 is LNHDA, CDR2 SQIVND, per germline (reference sequence). The CDR3, as DNA: TGTGCCAGTAGTATAGTTGAGGGCAATCAGCCCCAGCATTTT. It codes for CASSIVEGNQPQHF.

This CDR3 reads CASSLSGGAEAFF. In nucleotides, the CDR3 is TGTGCCAGCAGTTTATCAGGGGGGGCTGAAGCTTTCTTT. The chain employs TRBV27 and TRBJ1-1; D is possibly TRBD1 (6 bases). The CDR3 length is 13 residues. Trimming shortened V by 0 bases and J by 6 bases, and 8 bases separated the two germline ends. The germline gives CDR1 MNHEY, CDR2 SMNVEV (reference sequence).

This chain joins TRBV5-1 and TRBJ2-7; a weak D match, TRBD2 (5 bases). CDR1 and CDR2 (germline): SGHRS, YFSETQ. The CDR3 sequence is 13 residues long. The V gene lost 5 bases and the J gene lost 7 bases, with 16 bases spanning the gap. This CDR3 reads CASSRAERLEQYF. DNA for the CDR3: TGCGCCAGCAGTAGAGCTGAGCGGTTAGAGCAGTACTTC.

The chain carries TRBV9 and TRBJ1-1; D is unclear. CDR3 length equals 14 residues. Trimming took off 0 bases at V and 4 bases at J, with 10 bases between the two ends. Germline values: CDR1 SGDLS, CDR2 YYNGEE. The CDR3 sequence: CASSVATQATEAFF. The CDR3, as DNA: TGTGCCAGCAGCGTAGCTACCCAGGCCACTGAAGCTTTCTTT.

The V gene is TRBV19, the J gene TRBJ2-1; TRBD2 is a possible D gene (7 bases). This CDR3 spans 15 amino acids. Germline V gene data show CDR1 as LNHDA and CDR2 as SQIVND (reference sequence). V was shortened by 8 bases and J by 10 bases, with 24 bases between the two germline ends. CDR3 loop: CASVREVDRPGEQFF. The CDR3 DNA reads TGTGCCAGTGTCCGGGAGGTTGACAGGCCGGGCGAGCAGTTCTTC. Drawing the rest from reference TRBV19 and TRBJ2-1, the complete variable domain is DGGITQSPKYLFRKEGQNVTLSCEQNLNHDAMYWYRQDPGQGLRLIYYSQIVNDFQKGDIAEGYSVSREKKESFPLTVTSAQKNPTAFYLCASVREVDRPGEQFFGPGTRLTVL.

This chain links TRBV18 with TRBJ2-7; tentatively, D is TRBD1 (6 bases). Germline V gene data show CDR1 as KGHSH and CDR2 as LQKENI. The CDR3 runs 16 residues. Trimming removed 4 bases from V and 2 bases from J, with 18 bases in between. The CDR3 here is CASSLLGGTQTYEQYF. CDR3 sequence (DNA): TGTGCCAGCTCACTCTTAGGGGGAACCCAGACCTACGAGCAGTACTTC.

The chain links TRBV15 to TRBJ2-7; 9 nucleotides agree with TRBD1. From germline, CDR1 is LNHNV and CDR2 YYDKDF (reference sequence). The ends lost 2 bases at V and 7 bases at J; junction bases unmatched: 9. This CDR3 contains 15 residues. This chain's CDR3 is CATSRTHRGQGEQYF. CDR3 in DNA: TGTGCCACCAGCAGAACCCACAGGGGGCAAGGGGAGCAGTACTTC.

J is TRBJ2-2 and V is TRBV5-6; 10 nucleotides line up with TRBD2. Germline CDR1 and CDR2: SGHDT and YYEEEE. The CDR3 extends over 16 amino acids. V lost 5 bases, J lost 1 base, and 5 bases stayed unmatched. The chain's CDR3 is CASSLSGGMNTGELFF. The CDR3 nucleotides read TGTGCCAGCAGTCTTAGCGGGGGGATGAACACCGGGGAGCTGTTTTTT.

This rearrangement joins TRBV11-2 to TRBJ1-6; 7 bases are shared with TRBD1. V lost 4 bases to trimming and J lost 3 bases; unmatched junction nucleotides: 12. Per the germline V gene, CDR1 is SGHAT and CDR2 is FQNNGV. The CDR3 totals 18 residues. The CDR3 coding sequence is TGTGCCAGCAGCTCGGATCCCGGGACAGCAGACTATAATTCACCCCTCCACTTT. This codes for CASSSDPGTADYNSPLHF. The whole variable domain, filled in from reference TRBV11-2 and TRBJ1-6, reads EAGVAQSPRYKIIEKRQSVAFWCNPISGHATLYWYQQILGQGPKLLIQFQNNGVVDDSQLPKDRFSAERLKGVDSTLKIQPAKLEDSAVYLCASSSDPGTADYNSPLHFGNGTRLTVT.

The V gene is TRBV14, the J gene TRBJ2-7; D possibly corresponds to TRBD1 (6 bases). The CDR3 extends over 13 amino acids. Germline V gene sequence: CDR1 SGHDN, CDR2 FVKESK. V shed 3 bases and J shed 3 bases, with 9 bases lying between them. The CDR3 DNA sequence: TGTGCCAGCAGCCAGAACAGGGACTACGAGCAGTACTTC. Its translation: CASSQNRDYEQYF.

V is TRBV18 and J is TRBJ2-3; 12 bases map to TRBD2. The junction had 8 bases not matched to a gene; V was cut back by 1 base and J by 6 bases. Germline V gene lookup returns CDR1 KGHSH and CDR2 LQKENI. The CDR3 contains 17 residues. The CDR3, as DNA: TGTGCCAGCTCACCACTCCCCCCTAGCGGGGGGGTGGATACGCAGTATTTT. Amino acid sequence: CASSPLPPSGGVDTQYF.

This chain connects TRBV4-2 to TRBJ1-5; possibly TRBD1 for D (6 bases). The CDR3 runs to 16 residues. V lost 4 bases, J lost 2 bases, and 15 bases lay in between. Germline V gives CDR1 LGHNA, CDR2 YNFKEQ. The CDR3 DNA is TGTGCCAGCAGCCCCCGAGCCTCAGGGGGCAATCAGCCCCAGCATTTT. Protein: CASSPRASGGNQPQHF.

The V call is TRBV11-2, the J call TRBJ2-5; 7 nucleotides align to TRBD1. The last part of the DNA fits TRBJ2-7 better; the J call may be wrong. The CDR3 extends over 15 amino acids. Germline-derived CDR1 and CDR2 are SGHAT and FQNNGV. The CDR3 here is CASSLSGTAAYEQYF. In DNA form, the CDR3 reads TGTGCCAGCAGCTTATCCGGGACAGCTGCCTACGAGCAGTACTTC.

The chain has TRBV5-6 and TRBJ1-2; D is undetermined. V gave up 1 base and J gave up 0 bases, with 13 bases separating them. CDR1 is SGHDT, CDR2 YYEEEE, per germline. There are 16 residues in the CDR3. As DNA, the CDR3 is TGTGCCAGCAGCTTGTCCCCGGCGGATTCTAACTATGGCTACACCTTC. Translating it yields CASSLSPADSNYGYTF.

V gene TRBV6-4 combines with J gene TRBJ1-5, with 10 bases lining up with TRBD1. Per the germline V gene, CDR1 is MRHNA and CDR2 is SNTAGT. V was pared by 5 bases and J by 2 bases, with 15 bases of the junction left unmatched. This CDR3 is 19 amino acids long. CDR3 DNA: TGTGCCAGCAGTCCGCCGGGACAGGGGTGCTATCGGGGCAATCAGCCCCAGCATTTT. Its protein is CASSPPGQGCYRGNQPQHF.

The rearrangement joins TRBV9 to TRBJ1-5; D not certain. V gave up 0 bases and J gave up 6 bases, with 7 bases separating them. The CDR3 sequence is 13 residues long. Germline CDR1 is SGDLS and CDR2 is YYNGEE. This CDR3 reads CASSVDLGQPQHF. As DNA, the CDR3 is TGTGCCAGCAGCGTAGATCTCGGTCAGCCCCAGCATTTT.

V is TRBV5-4 and J is TRBJ2-3, with D tentatively TRBD1 (5 bases). This CDR3 comprises 16 residues. Germline-derived CDR1 and CDR2 are SGHNT and YYREEE (reference sequence). V lost 2 bases, J lost 0 bases, and 13 bases lay in between. The CDR3 DNA reads as TGTGCCAGCAGCTTTACAGGCAGGGAAAGCACAGATACGCAGTATTTT. It yields the protein CASSFTGRESTDTQYF.

This clone was recorded once. The chain recombines TRBV5-1 with TRBJ2-7; D is unresolved. CDR1 is SGHRS and CDR2 is YFSETQ in the germline V gene. CDR3 length: 12 residues. Trimming took off 4 bases at V and 5 bases at J, with 10 bases between the two ends. The CDR3 DNA reads as TGCGCCAGCAGCCCTCCCGGAAACGAGCAGTACTTC. Its protein is CASSPPGNEQYF.

This chain uses TRBV11-3 with TRBJ2-2; 7 nucleotides match TRBD1. The germline V gene has CDR1 SGHNT and CDR2 YENEEA. Unmatched junction bases numbered 5, after V lost 0 bases and J lost 1 base. CDR3 length equals 17 residues. The CDR3 sequence is CASSLDDWTGNTGELFF. The CDR3 region has the DNA TGTGCCAGCAGCTTAGACGATTGGACAGGGAACACCGGGGAGCTGTTTTTT.

The chain is built from TRBV14 and TRBJ2-4; D unclear. CDR3 length: 14 amino acids. With 6 bases removed from V and 7 bases from J, the gap between germline ends came to 16 bases. Germline CDR1 SGHDN, CDR2 FVKESK. CDR3: CASSRIDQRNIQYF. The CDR3 nucleotides are TGTGCCAGCAGTCGGATCGACCAGAGGAACATTCAGTACTTC.

The J gene is TRBJ2-7, the V gene TRBV6-5; D could derive from TRBD1 or TRBD2 (6 bases each). Germline V gives CDR1 MNHEY, CDR2 SVGAGI. The CDR3 has 15 residues. Between the trimmed V and J ends, which lost 2 bases and 6 bases, there was a span of 17 bases. CDR3: CASSYTSQGRSEQYF. Written as DNA, the CDR3 is TGTGCCAGCAGTTACACGTCGCAGGGGAGGAGCGAGCAGTACTTC.

The V and J genes are TRBV7-9 and TRBJ1-1; weak D call: TRBD1 (6 bases). Trimming left V 1 base short and J 5 bases short, with 20 bases between. The CDR3 has 17 amino acids. Germline V gene data show CDR1 as SEHNR and CDR2 as FQNEAQ (reference sequence). The CDR3 DNA is TGTGCCAGCAGCTTAGGACGGACAGCGGTCGGTGGAACTGAAGCTTTCTTT. It codes for CASSLGRTAVGGTEAFF.